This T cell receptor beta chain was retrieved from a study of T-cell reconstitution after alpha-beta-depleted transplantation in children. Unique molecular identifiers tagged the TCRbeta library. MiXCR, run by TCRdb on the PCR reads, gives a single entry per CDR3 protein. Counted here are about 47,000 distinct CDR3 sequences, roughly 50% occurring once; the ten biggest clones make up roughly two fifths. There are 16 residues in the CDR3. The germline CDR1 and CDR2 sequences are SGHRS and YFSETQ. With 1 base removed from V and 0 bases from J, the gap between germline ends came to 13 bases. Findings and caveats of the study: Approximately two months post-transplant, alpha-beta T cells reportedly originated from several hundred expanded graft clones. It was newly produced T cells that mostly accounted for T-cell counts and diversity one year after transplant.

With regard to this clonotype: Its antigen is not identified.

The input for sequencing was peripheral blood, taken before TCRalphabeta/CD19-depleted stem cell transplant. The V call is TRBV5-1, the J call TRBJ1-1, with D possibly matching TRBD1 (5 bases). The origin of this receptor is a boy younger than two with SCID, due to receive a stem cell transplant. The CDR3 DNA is TGCGCCAGCAGCTTGCGACAGTACCAAATGAACACTGAAGCTTTCTTT. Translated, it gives CASSLRQYQMNTEAFF.